This record concerns one T cell receptor (beta chain) sequence. The data were produced by immunoSEQ multiplex PCR, yet TCRdb's version contains in-frame clones alone and is incomplete. The data show approximately 140,000 clones, under 90% seen once. The sample is drawn from a study of blood T cell repertoires in COVID-19. The V end was cut by 3 bases, the J end by 1 base, with 13 bases between. This CDR3 spans 14 amino acids. The germline V gene has CDR1 DFQATT and CDR2 SNEGSKA (reference sequence). This clonotype was sampled from a human donor in a cohort sampled during active COVID-19. The sample comprised peripheral blood. J is TRBJ2-7 and V is TRBV20-1; possibly TRBD1 for D (6 bases). CDR3 amino acids: CSASWARGSYEQYF. CDR3 bases: TGCAGTGCTAGTTGGGCCAGGGGATCCTACGAGCAGTACTTC.